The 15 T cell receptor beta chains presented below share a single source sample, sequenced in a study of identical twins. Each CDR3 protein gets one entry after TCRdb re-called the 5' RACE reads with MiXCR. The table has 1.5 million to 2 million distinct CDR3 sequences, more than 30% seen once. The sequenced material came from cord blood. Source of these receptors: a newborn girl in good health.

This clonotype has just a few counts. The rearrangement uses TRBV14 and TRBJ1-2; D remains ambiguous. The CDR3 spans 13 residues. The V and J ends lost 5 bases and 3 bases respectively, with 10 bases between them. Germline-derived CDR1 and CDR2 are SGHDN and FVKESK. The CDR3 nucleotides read TGTGCCAGCAGCGTGCACCCGGACTATGGCTACACCTTC. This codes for CASSVHPDYGYTF.

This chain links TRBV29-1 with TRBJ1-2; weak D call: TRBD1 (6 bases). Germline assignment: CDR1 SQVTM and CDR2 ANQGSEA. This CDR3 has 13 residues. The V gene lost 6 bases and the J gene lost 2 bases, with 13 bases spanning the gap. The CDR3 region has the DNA TGCAGCGTAGCGACAGGTGTCAACTATGGCTACACCTTC. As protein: CSVATGVNYGYTF.

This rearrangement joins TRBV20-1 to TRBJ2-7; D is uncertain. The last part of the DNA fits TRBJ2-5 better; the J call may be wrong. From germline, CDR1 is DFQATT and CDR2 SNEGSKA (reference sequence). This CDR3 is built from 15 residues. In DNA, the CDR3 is TGCAGTGCTAGCCCTCAACCTGTTTTGGGAGAGACCCAGTACTTC. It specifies CSASPQPVLGETQYF.

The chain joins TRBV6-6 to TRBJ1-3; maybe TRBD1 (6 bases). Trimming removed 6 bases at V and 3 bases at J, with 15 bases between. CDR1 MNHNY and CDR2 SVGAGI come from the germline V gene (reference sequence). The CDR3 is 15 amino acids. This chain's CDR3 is CASRSQGIGGNTIYF. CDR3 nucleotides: TGTGCCAGCAGGTCCCAGGGGATCGGTGGAAACACCATATATTTT.

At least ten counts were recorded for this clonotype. The CDR3 DNA follows: TGTGCCAGCAGTTTTCGGCGGGAGGTGAACACAGATACGCAGTATTTT. It yields the protein CASSFRREVNTDTQYF. V gene TRBV12-3 or TRBV12-4 combines with J gene TRBJ2-3, with 8 bases that match TRBD2. CDR3 size: 16 residues. With 3 bases clipped from V and 2 bases from J, the junction kept 7 bases outside the gene matches.

The CDR3 loop is CASSGVGTPYNEQFF. CDR3 coding DNA: TGTGCCAGCAGTGGCGTGGGGACTCCCTACAATGAGCAGTTCTTC. The chain joins TRBV6-4 to TRBJ2-1, with a possible D match to TRBD2 (6 bases). Germline CDR1 MRHNA, CDR2 SNTAGT. The V end lost 4 bases, the J end lost 2 bases, and 12 bases lay between the germline ends. The CDR3 has 15 amino acids.

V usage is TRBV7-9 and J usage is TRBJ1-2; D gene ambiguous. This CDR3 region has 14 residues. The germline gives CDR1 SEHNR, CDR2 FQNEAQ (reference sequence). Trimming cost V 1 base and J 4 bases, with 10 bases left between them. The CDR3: CASSLVKEGYGYTF. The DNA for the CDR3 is TGTGCCAGCAGCTTAGTGAAAGAAGGCTATGGCTACACCTTC.

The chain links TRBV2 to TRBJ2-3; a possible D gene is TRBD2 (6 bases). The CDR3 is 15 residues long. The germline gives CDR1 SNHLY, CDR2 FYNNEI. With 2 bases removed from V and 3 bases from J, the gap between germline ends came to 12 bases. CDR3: CASSENGSGTDTQYF. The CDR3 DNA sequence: TGTGCCAGCAGTGAAAACGGGAGCGGTACAGATACGCAGTATTTT.

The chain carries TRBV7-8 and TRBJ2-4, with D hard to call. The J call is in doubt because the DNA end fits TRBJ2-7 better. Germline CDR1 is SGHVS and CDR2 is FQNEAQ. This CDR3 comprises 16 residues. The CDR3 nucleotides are TGTGCCAGCAGCTTAGCCAGTCCGCAGGCGGTTTACGAGCAGTACTTC. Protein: CASSLASPQAVYEQYF.

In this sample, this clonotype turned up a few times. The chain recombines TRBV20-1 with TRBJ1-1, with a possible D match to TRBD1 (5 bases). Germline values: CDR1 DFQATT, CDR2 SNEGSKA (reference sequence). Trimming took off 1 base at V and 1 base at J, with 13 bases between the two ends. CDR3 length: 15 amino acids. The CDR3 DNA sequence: TGCAGTGCTAGAGTCAGCGGGGCCAGGAACACTGAAGCTTTCTTT. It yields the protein CSARVSGARNTEAFF.

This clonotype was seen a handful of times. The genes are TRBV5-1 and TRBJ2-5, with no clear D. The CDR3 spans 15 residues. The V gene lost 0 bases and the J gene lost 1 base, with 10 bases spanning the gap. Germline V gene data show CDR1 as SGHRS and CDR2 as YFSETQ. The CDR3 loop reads CASSLGDTFQETQYF. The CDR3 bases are TGCGCCAGCAGCTTGGGGGATACCTTCCAAGAGACCCAGTACTTC.

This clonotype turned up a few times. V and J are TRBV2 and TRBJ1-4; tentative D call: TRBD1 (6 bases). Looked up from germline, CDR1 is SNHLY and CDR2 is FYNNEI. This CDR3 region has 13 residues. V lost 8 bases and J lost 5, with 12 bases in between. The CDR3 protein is CASEGGVNEKLFF. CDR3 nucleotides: TGTGCCAGCGAGGGGGGGGTAAATGAAAAACTGTTTTTT. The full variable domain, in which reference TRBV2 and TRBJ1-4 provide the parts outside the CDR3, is EPEVTQTPSHQVTQMGQEVILRCVPISNHLYFYWYRQILGQKVEFLVSFYNNEISEKSEIFDDQFSVERPDGSNFTLKIRSTKLEDSAMYFCASEGGVNEKLFFGSGTQLSVL.

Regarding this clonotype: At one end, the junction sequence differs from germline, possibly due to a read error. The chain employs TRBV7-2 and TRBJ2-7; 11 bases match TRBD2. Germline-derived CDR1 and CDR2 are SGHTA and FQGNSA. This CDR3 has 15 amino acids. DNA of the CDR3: TGTGCCAGCAGCGGGCGACTAGCGGGATCCTTCGAGCAGTACTTC. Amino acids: CASSGRLAGSFEQYF.

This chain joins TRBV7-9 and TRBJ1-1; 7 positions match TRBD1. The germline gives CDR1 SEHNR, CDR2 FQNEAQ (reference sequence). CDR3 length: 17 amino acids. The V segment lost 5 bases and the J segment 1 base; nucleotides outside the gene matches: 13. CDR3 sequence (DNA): TGTGCCAGCAGCCAGAGGAACAGGGGAAATACGAACACTGAAGCTTTCTTT. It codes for CASSQRNRGNTNTEAFF.

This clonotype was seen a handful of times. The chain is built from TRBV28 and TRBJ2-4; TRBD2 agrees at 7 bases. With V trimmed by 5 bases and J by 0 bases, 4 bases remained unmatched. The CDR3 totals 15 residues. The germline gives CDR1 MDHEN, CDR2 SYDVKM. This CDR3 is CASSVVAGAKNIQYF. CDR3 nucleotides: TGTGCCAGCAGTGTGGTAGCGGGAGCCAAAAACATTCAGTACTTC.